The T cell receptor (beta chain) described here comes from a study of post-analysis software for immune sequencing data. Study in general: The disease courses spanned relapsing-remitting, secondary progressive and progressive-relapsing forms of multiple sclerosis. Overall study findings and caveats: Batch-mates among the samples co-clustered strongly by F measure. Among multiple sclerosis patients, normalized Chao1 diversity was significantly below that of controls.

This clonotype has a handful of counts. Antigen specificity is unknown. Libraries were made from TCR beta cDNA, and they carried unique molecular identifiers. Input of roughly 0.85 to 11 million T cells yielded roughly 0.5 million cDNA molecules. A single record per CDR3 protein comes from TCRdb applying MiXCR to the PCR reads. The sample yields fewer than 900,000 distinct CDR3 sequences, approximately 44% seen once. This sequence originates from a girl aged 10 to 17 with multiple sclerosis. The specimen sequenced was blood.

The CDR3: CASSLDVYYSYEQYF. In nucleotides, the CDR3 is TGTGCCAGCAGCTTAGACGTATACTACTCCTACGAGCAGTACTTC. J is TRBJ2-7 and V is TRBV7-2; D unclear. The germline CDR1 and CDR2 sequences are SGHTA and FQGNSA. Trimming took 1 base from V and 0 from J, leaving 10 bases between them. The CDR3 loop spans 15 amino acids.